This entry describes one T cell receptor (beta chain). Its target is not known. The sample comes from a study of PD-1 blockade in classical Hodgkin lymphoma. Assay: immunoSEQ multiplex PCR; the TCRdb copy retains only in-frame clones and omits some. The profile shows tens of thousands of clones, just over 65% of them singletons. Time point denoted: cycle 4 day 1 (C4D1), after six to seven weeks of nivolumab. Relapse was seen in all patients after autologous stem cell transplantation, and brentuximab vedotin exposure was variable. With V trimmed by 2 bases and J by 2 bases, 4 bases remained unmatched. The germline CDR1 and CDR2 sequences are SGHTA and FQGNSA. The CDR3 runs to 16 residues. Study results and limitations: Compared with healthy donors, newly diagnosed patients reportedly showed lower baseline TCR diversity. Researchers reported that CD4+ TCR diversity, though not CD8+, rose significantly by C4D1.

The chain carries TRBV7-2 and TRBJ2-2; 8 positions agree with TRBD2. The clonotype comes from a human donor with classical Hodgkin lymphoma. The starting material was peripheral blood mononuclear cells (PBMCs), obtained before the fourth cycle of nivolumab. CDR3 DNA sequence: TGTGCCAGCAGCTTAACCGGGACTAGTAACACCGGGGAGCTGTTTTTT. Amino acids: CASSLTGTSNTGELFF.